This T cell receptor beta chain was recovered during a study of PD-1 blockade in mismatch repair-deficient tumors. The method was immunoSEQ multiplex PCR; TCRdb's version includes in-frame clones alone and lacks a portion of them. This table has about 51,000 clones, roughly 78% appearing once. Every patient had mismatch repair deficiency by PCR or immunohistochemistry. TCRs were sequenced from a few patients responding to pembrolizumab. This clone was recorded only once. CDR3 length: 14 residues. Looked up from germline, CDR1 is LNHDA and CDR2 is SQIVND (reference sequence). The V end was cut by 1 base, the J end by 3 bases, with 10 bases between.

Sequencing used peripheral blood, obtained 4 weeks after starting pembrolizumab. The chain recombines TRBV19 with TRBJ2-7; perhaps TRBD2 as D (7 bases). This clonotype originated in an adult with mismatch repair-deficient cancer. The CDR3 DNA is TGTGCCAGTAGTATAGGGGGGGGCCTCTACGAGCAGTACTTC. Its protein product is CASSIGGGLYEQYF. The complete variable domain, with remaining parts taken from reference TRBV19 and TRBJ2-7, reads DGGITQSPKYLFRKEGQNVTLSCEQNLNHDAMYWYRQDPGQGLRLIYYSQIVNDFQKGDIAEGYSVSREKKESFPLTVTSAQKNPTAFYLCASSIGGGLYEQYFGPGTRLTVT.